A selection of T cell receptor beta chains follows, all from one sample in a study of T cells after yellow fever vaccination. TCRdb re-called the 5' RACE reads with MiXCR, one entry per CDR3 protein. The sample contains roughly 26,000 distinct CDR3 sequences, 5.5% of which appear only once. The sample in question was PBMCs, either bulk or a sorted T-cell subset (CD4+, CD8+, memory, or dextramer-sorted; not recorded which), obtained 15 days after the yellow fever booster vaccination. All receptors derive from a man younger than 40 who received the YFV17D yellow fever vaccine. CDR3s include the opening cysteine and the closing phenylalanine or tryptophan. The D gene is left open where the match is weak. The listing skips clone size in some rows; elsewhere it reads once, few, many or a size class.

v_gene	d_gene	j_gene	abundance	CDR3aa	CDR3nt
TRBV5-1	TRBD2	TRBJ2-1	many	CASSAGTRSYNEQFF	TGCGCCAGCAGCGCCGGGACTAGGTCCTACAATGAGCAGTTCTTC
TRBV11-1	TRBD2	TRBJ2-7	many	CASSLASPRGGTSGRSKAYEQYF	TGTGCCAGCAGCTTAGCGAGTCCTCGTGGGGGGACTAGCGGGAGGTCCAAGGCCTACGAGCAGTACTTC
TRBV25-1	.	TRBJ1-2	many	CASSSSGYGYTF	TGTGCCAGCAGTTCCTCGGGCTATGGCTACACCTTC
TRBV20-1	TRBD2	TRBJ2-1	many	CSALGLAGGEQFF	TGCAGTGCCCTGGGACTAGCGGGCGGGGAGCAGTTCTTC
TRBV7-9	.	TRBJ2-3	many	CASGDKGTDTQYF	TGTGCCAGTGGGGACAAAGGCACAGATACGCAGTATTTT
TRBV20-1	.	TRBJ2-3	many	CSVPQNWGTDTQYF	TGCAGTGTCCCCCAAAATTGGGGCACAGATACGCAGTATTTT
TRBV19	TRBD2	TRBJ2-7	many	CATRTSDSYEQYF	TGTGCCACCCGGACTAGCGATTCCTACGAGCAGTACTTC
TRBV27	TRBD1	TRBJ2-5	many	CASSLSYRGHGETQYF	TGTGCCAGCAGTTTGTCGTATAGGGGGCATGGTGAGACCCAGTACTTC
TRBV12-3/TRBV12-4	TRBD2	TRBJ2-3	many	CASSLIRSGRSDTQYF	TGTGCCAGCAGTTTAATTAGGAGCGGGAGATCGGATACGCAGTATTTT
TRBV20-1	.	TRBJ2-2	many	CSASRGVGTGELFF	TGCAGTGCTAGCAGGGGAGTTGGGACCGGGGAGCTGTTTTTT
TRBV11-2	TRBD1	TRBJ2-1	medium-sized	CASRGTGTSYNEQFF	TGTGCCAGCAGAGGGACAGGGACGTCTTACAATGAGCAGTTCTTC
TRBV6-2/TRBV6-3	.	TRBJ2-1	many	CASYVASGSAFF	.
TRBV14	TRBD1	TRBJ1-2	many	CASSQEGRGRYGYTF	TGTGCCAGCAGCCAAGAGGGGAGGGGGCGTTATGGCTACACCTTC
TRBV5-8	TRBD1	TRBJ1-4	many	CASSGGTGLRDEKLFF	TGTGCCAGCAGCGGAGGGACAGGTCTTAGGGATGAAAAACTGTTTTTT
TRBV2	.	TRBJ1-2	many	CASRDGYGYTF	TGTGCCAGCAGGGACGGATATGGCTACACCTTC
TRBV7-2	.	TRBJ2-7	many	CASSYKLRGGRANYEQYF	TGTGCCAGCAGCTACAAACTGAGGGGGGGTAGGGCTAACTACGAGCAGTACTTC
TRBV15	.	TRBJ2-7	many	CATSRDLYEQYF	TGTGCCACCAGCAGAGATCTCTACGAGCAGTACTTC
TRBV29-1	.	TRBJ2-7	medium-sized	CSVEDPRWREQYF	TGCAGCGTTGAAGATCCTAGGTGGCGCGAGCAGTACTTC
TRBV20-1	TRBD2	TRBJ2-1	many	CSAILTSGGGHEQFF	TGCAGTGCGATACTGACTAGCGGGGGGGGGCATGAGCAGTTCTTC
TRBV25-1	TRBD1	TRBJ2-7	many	CATTPGTGLYEQYF	TGTGCCACCACCCCCGGGACAGGTCTTTACGAGCAGTACTTC
TRBV5-4	.	TRBJ2-3	many	CASSLDSSTDTQYF	TGTGCCAGCAGCTTGGACAGCAGCACAGATACGCAGTATTTT
TRBV18	.	TRBJ1-1	many	CASSPNQGGYTEAFF	TGTGCCAGCTCACCTAATCAAGGGGGGTACACTGAAGCTTTCTTT
TRBV5-5	TRBD1	TRBJ2-3	many	CASSHRTGMDTQYF	TGTGCCAGCAGCCACAGGACAGGGATGGATACGCAGTATTTT
TRBV7-6	TRBD2	TRBJ2-1	few	CASSLAAPGTSGKNEQFF	TGTGCCAGCAGCTTAGCTGCCCCCGGGACTAGCGGGAAGAATGAGCAGTTCTTC
TRBV28	TRBD2	TRBJ2-1	many	CASTRGTSGNEQFF	TGTGCCAGCACCCGGGGGACTAGCGGGAATGAGCAGTTCTTC
TRBV5-1	.	TRBJ2-3	many	CASSLLRGADTQYF	TGCGCCAGCAGCTTGCTCAGGGGTGCAGATACGCAGTATTTT
TRBV20-1	.	TRBJ1-6	many	CSARDRPDSPLHF	TGCAGTGCCAGGGACCGTCCCGATTCACCCCTCCACTTT
TRBV9	TRBD1	TRBJ1-3	many	CASSVGRTGSILDTIYF	TGTGCCAGCAGCGTCGGGAGGACAGGGTCTATTCTGGACACCATATATTTT
TRBV18	.	TRBJ1-1	many	CASSWGRDNTEAFF	TGTGCCAGCTCCTGGGGCCGGGATAACACTGAAGCTTTCTTT
TRBV7-2	.	TRBJ1-4	many	CASSLRVSEEKLFF	TGTGCCAGCAGCTTGCGGGTATCGGAGGAAAAACTGTTTTTT
TRBV12-3/TRBV12-4	.	TRBJ2-1	many	CASSFERSSYNEQFF	TGTGCCAGCAGTTTTGAGCGGAGCTCCTACAATGAGCAGTTCTTC
TRBV30	.	TRBJ1-1	many	CAWSPRYDTEAFF	TGTGCCTGGAGTCCCCGTTACGACACTGAAGCTTTCTTT
TRBV12-3/TRBV12-4	.	TRBJ2-2	many	CASAATNTGELFF	TGTGCCAGCGCGGCGACCAACACCGGGGAGCTGTTTTTT
TRBV5-1	.	TRBJ2-5	many	CASSLEGLETQYF	TGCGCCAGCAGCTTGGAGGGGCTAGAGACCCAGTACTTC
TRBV5-1	TRBD1	TRBJ1-4	many	CASSKQGAGRNEKLFF	TGCGCCAGCAGTAAACAGGGGGCCGGGAGAAATGAAAAACTGTTTTTT
TRBV7-2	.	TRBJ2-7	many	CASSFGGQGPLGQYF	TGTGCCAGCAGCTTTGGTGGGCAGGGACCCTTAGGGCAGTACTTC
TRBV5-1	.	TRBJ1-2	many	CASSLRSSNGGYTF	TGCGCCAGCAGCTTGAGGTCTTCCAACGGTGGCTACACCTTC
TRBV7-8	TRBD2	TRBJ2-1	many	CASSLVYLAGNEQFF	TGTGCCAGCAGCTTAGTGTATCTAGCGGGCAATGAGCAGTTCTTC
TRBV7-9	.	TRBJ1-5	many	CASSSTGQNQPQHF	TGTGCCAGCAGCTCCACAGGGCAGAACCAGCCCCAGCATTTT
TRBV30	TRBD2	TRBJ2-7	.	CAWSTRTSGAYEQYF	TGTGCCTGGAGTACTAGGACTAGCGGGGCCTACGAGCAGTACTTC
TRBV20-1	.	TRBJ1-1	many	CSARQGAAEAFF	TGCAGTGCTAGACAAGGGGCCGCTGAAGCTTTCTTT
TRBV3-1	TRBD2	TRBJ2-7	many	CASSLTSGNYEQYF	TGTGCCAGCAGCCTGACTAGCGGGAATTACGAGCAGTACTTC
TRBV30	.	TRBJ2-3	many	CAWTEGVVDTQYF	TGTGCCTGGACGGAGGGGGTGGTAGACACGCAGTATTTT
TRBV5-5	.	TRBJ2-1	many	CASNPGDISYNEQFF	TGTGCCAGCAACCCCGGGGACATTTCCTACAATGAGCAGTTCTTC
TRBV6-5	TRBD2	TRBJ2-2	many	CASSPGREAGELFF	TGTGCCAGCAGTCCCGGGAGGGAAGCCGGGGAGCTGTTTTTT
TRBV5-1	.	TRBJ2-1	many	CASSLTGNEQFF	TGCGCCAGCAGCTTGACGGGGAATGAGCAGTTCTTC
TRBV6-5	.	TRBJ1-3	many	CASTRSIDPRNTIYF	TGTGCCAGCACCCGATCGATCGATCCTAGAAACACCATATATTTT
TRBV7-3	TRBD2	TRBJ2-3	many	CASSSRGSETDTQYF	TGTGCCAGCAGCTCCCGCGGGAGCGAAACAGATACGCAGTATTTT
TRBV30	.	TRBJ1-1	many	CAWSPANLNTEAFF	TGTGCCTGGAGTCCGGCTAACTTGAACACTGAAGCTTTCTTT
TRBV27	.	TRBJ2-2	many	CASSLARGNTGELFF	TGTGCCAGCAGTTTAGCCCGAGGGAACACCGGGGAGCTGTTTTTT
TRBV6-5	TRBD1	TRBJ2-3	many	CASSTGGAQYF	TGTGCCAGCAGCACAGGGGGCGCGCAGTATTTT
TRBV7-6	.	TRBJ2-1	many	CASSLREFGEQFF	TGTGCCAGCAGCTTGAGGGAGTTTGGTGAGCAGTTCTTC
TRBV5-4	TRBD1	TRBJ1-6	.	CASSPGQGASSSPLHF	TGTGCCAGCAGCCCGGGACAGGGGGCGTCAAGTTCACCCCTCCACTTT
TRBV20-1	.	TRBJ2-7	many	CSALRPATSNEQYF	TGCAGTGCTCTCCGTCCGGCCACTAGCAACGAGCAGTACTTC